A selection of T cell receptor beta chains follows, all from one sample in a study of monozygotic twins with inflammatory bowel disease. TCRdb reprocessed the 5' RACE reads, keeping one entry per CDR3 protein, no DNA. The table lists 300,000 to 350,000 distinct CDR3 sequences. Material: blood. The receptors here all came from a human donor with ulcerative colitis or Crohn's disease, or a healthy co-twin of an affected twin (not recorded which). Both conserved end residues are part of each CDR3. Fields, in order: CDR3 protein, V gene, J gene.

CDR3 protein: CASSEEAGGSHEQFF
V gene: TRBV6-4
J gene: TRBJ2-1

CDR3 protein: CSAKLKGSNQPQHF
V gene: TRBV20-1
J gene: TRBJ1-5

CDR3 protein: CASSEAGIGWDRSIYEQYF
V gene: TRBV6-1
J gene: TRBJ2-7

CDR3 protein: CASSLGTSGDPTDTQYF
V gene: TRBV5-1
J gene: TRBJ2-3

CDR3 protein: CASSYDRFNEQFF
V gene: TRBV6-5
J gene: TRBJ2-1

CDR3 protein: CASSPGGSGANVLTF
V gene: TRBV16
J gene: TRBJ2-6

CDR3 protein: CASSSLKAEGARDTQYF
V gene: TRBV9
J gene: TRBJ2-3

CDR3 protein: CASSPRTPPYEQYF
V gene: TRBV5-8
J gene: TRBJ2-7

CDR3 protein: CASSLYYLAGASVNEQFF
V gene: TRBV5-1
J gene: TRBJ2-1

CDR3 protein: CSARDPGDMDNSPLHF
V gene: TRBV20-1
J gene: TRBJ1-6

CDR3 protein: CASSFSGEYEQYF
V gene: TRBV5-1
J gene: TRBJ2-7

CDR3 protein: CASSLKVSSGRPGLLREQFF
V gene: TRBV12-3/TRBV12-4
J gene: TRBJ2-1

CDR3 protein: CASSSATGTNTGELFF
V gene: TRBV7-6
J gene: TRBJ2-2

CDR3 protein: CAISRPGTAEAFF
V gene: TRBV10-3
J gene: TRBJ1-1

CDR3 protein: CASSLRAGGLLPDTQYF
V gene: TRBV12-3/TRBV12-4
J gene: TRBJ2-3

CDR3 protein: CASSEGDNSGANVLTF
V gene: TRBV6-4
J gene: TRBJ2-6

CDR3 protein: CASSPQRGQGVDTQYF
V gene: TRBV5-1
J gene: TRBJ2-3

CDR3 protein: CASSQVRELAPSTDTQYF
V gene: TRBV4-1
J gene: TRBJ2-3

CDR3 protein: CASEGVNQPQHF
V gene: TRBV7-2
J gene: TRBJ1-5

CDR3 protein: CASSPGTGGVGSYNEQFF
V gene: TRBV11-1
J gene: TRBJ2-1

CDR3 protein: CASSPWGSGAGSQYF
V gene: TRBV7-2
J gene: TRBJ2-3

CDR3 protein: CASSSGGGLSGELFF
V gene: TRBV7-2
J gene: TRBJ2-2

CDR3 protein: CASTLDSASTDTQYF
V gene: TRBV12-3/TRBV12-4
J gene: TRBJ2-3

CDR3 protein: CASRPGLAGGAEQFF
V gene: TRBV12-3/TRBV12-4
J gene: TRBJ2-1

CDR3 protein: CASSRLWGGNQPQHF
V gene: TRBV7-2
J gene: TRBJ1-5

CDR3 protein: CASSSLDDGELFF
V gene: TRBV5-1
J gene: TRBJ2-2

CDR3 protein: CASSGTGGSYNEQFF
V gene: TRBV2
J gene: TRBJ2-1

CDR3 protein: CASSDNVRDQPQHF
V gene: TRBV7-9
J gene: TRBJ1-5

CDR3 protein: CASSQAGEMNTEAFF
V gene: TRBV4-1
J gene: TRBJ1-1

CDR3 protein: CASSAQGSAGELFF
V gene: TRBV2
J gene: TRBJ2-2

CDR3 protein: CASGQGSNEKLFF
V gene: TRBV5-1
J gene: TRBJ1-4

CDR3 protein: CASSQADDLNEKLFF
V gene: TRBV3-1
J gene: TRBJ1-4

CDR3 protein: CSVERVPDTQYF
V gene: TRBV29-1
J gene: TRBJ2-3

CDR3 protein: CASGQDRPLNTGELFF
V gene: TRBV28
J gene: TRBJ2-2

CDR3 protein: CSARGPRGPYEQYF
V gene: TRBV20-1
J gene: TRBJ2-7

CDR3 protein: CSARSVLNTEAFF
V gene: TRBV20-1
J gene: TRBJ1-1

CDR3 protein: CSARLSNYEQYF
V gene: TRBV20-1
J gene: TRBJ2-7

CDR3 protein: CASSIGPGTTYEQYF
V gene: TRBV19
J gene: TRBJ2-7

CDR3 protein: CASSPRGYYDDSRRGELFF
V gene: TRBV11-1
J gene: TRBJ2-2

CDR3 protein: CACVPTRTPNTEAFF
V gene: TRBV30
J gene: TRBJ1-1

CDR3 protein: CAISESSVTLVHEQFF
V gene: TRBV10-3
J gene: TRBJ2-1

CDR3 protein: CASSQNSGGPEETQYF
V gene: TRBV4-2
J gene: TRBJ2-5

CDR3 protein: CATSREGGTYEQYF
V gene: TRBV15
J gene: TRBJ2-7

CDR3 protein: CASSTAVAPSNNEQFF
V gene: TRBV19
J gene: TRBJ2-1

CDR3 protein: CASSLGDRGYTGELFF
V gene: TRBV7-9
J gene: TRBJ2-2